This T cell receptor (beta chain) comes out of a study of shared clonotypes between healthy human individuals. This clone was seen just once. The antigen remains unidentified. Original data processing: ImmunoSEQ output lacked quality scores and full-length reads, limiting matched filtering. The table came from immunoSEQ multiplex PCR; TCRdb's copy has only in-frame clones and leaves some out. V, J and clone size are taken as reported in that table, and D and trimming were inferred from the DNA itself. The table has hundreds of thousands of clones, roughly 96% seen once. Overall study findings and caveats: Non-shared clonotypes had lower generation probabilities than those shared by all four donors.

This CDR3 is 16 amino acids long. Trimming took off 2 bases at V and 6 bases at J, with 19 bases between the two ends. CDR1 and CDR2 from the germline V gene are MNHEY and SMNVEV (reference sequence). Naive-designated CD8 cells lacked CD45RO, were positively enriched for CCR7, and omitted terminally differentiated effector memory CD45RA+ cells. The chain combines TRBV27 with TRBJ1-2; D might be TRBD1 (6 bases). The sequenced material came from naive CD8+ T cells sorted from blood. This clonotype was obtained from a woman between 25 and 40 years old in good health. The CDR3 DNA reads TGTGCCAGCAGTTTAGTACCCAGTAGACAGGAGCATGGCTACACCTTC. It yields the protein CASSLVPSRQEHGYTF.